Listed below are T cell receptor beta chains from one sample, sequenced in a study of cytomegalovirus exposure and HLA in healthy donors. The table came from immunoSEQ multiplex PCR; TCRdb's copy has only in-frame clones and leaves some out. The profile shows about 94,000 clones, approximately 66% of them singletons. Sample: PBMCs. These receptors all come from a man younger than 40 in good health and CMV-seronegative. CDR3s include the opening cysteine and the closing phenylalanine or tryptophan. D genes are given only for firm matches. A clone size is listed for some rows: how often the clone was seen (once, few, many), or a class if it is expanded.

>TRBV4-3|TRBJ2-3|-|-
TGCGCCAGCAGCCAAGTACGGGATACGCAGTATTTT
CASSQVRDTQYF
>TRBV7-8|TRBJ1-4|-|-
TGTGCCAGCAGCCCCCAAGGAACGGGTGAAAAACTGTTTTTT
CASSPQGTGEKLFF
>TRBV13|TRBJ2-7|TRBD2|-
TGTGCCAGCAGCCGCGTGACTAGCGGCCCAAAGGGACTCTACGAGCAGTACTTC
CASSRVTSGPKGLYEQYF
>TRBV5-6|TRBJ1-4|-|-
TGTGCCAGCAGCTTAGGACAGCTTAATGAAAAACTGTTTTTT
CASSLGQLNEKLFF
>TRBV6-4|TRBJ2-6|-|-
TGTGCCAGCAGTGAGGACTCCTCCTCTGGGGCCAACGTCCTGACTTTC
CASSEDSSSGANVLTF
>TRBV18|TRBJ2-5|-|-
TGTGCCAGCTCATCCTCTCCCCTTCTAGAGACCCAGTACTTC
CASSSSPLLETQYF
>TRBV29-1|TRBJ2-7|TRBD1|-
TGCAGCGTGGAAGGGACAGGGAGCCCCTACGAGCAGTACTTC
CSVEGTGSPYEQYF
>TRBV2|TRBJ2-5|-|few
TGTGCCAGCAGTGAAGCCGGGGTGAAGACCCAGTACTTC
CASSEAGVKTQYF
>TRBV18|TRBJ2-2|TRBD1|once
TGTGCCAGCTCACCTCGGACAGGCCTTCGCGGGGAGCTGTTTTTT
CASSPRTGLRGELFF
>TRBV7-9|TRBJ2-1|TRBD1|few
TGTGCCAGCTGGGACAGGGGTCCAGGGTATGAGCAGTTCTTC
CASWDRGPGYEQFF
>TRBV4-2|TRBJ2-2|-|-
TGTGCCAGCAGCCAAGATTCAGGTCTAGAGGGGAACACCGGGGAGCTGTTTTTT
CASSQDSGLEGNTGELFF
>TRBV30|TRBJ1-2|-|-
TGTGCCTGGAGCGGAAGCGGACCGCCGCGAACCTTC
CAWSGSGPPRTF
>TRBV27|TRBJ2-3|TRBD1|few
TGTGCCAGCAGTTCGGGACAGCCGGTAGGGTTGCAGTATTTT
CASSSGQPVGLQYF
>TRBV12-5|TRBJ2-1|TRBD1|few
TGTGCTAGTGGTTCCCGGGACAGGGGGGATGAGCAGTTCTTC
CASGSRDRGDEQFF
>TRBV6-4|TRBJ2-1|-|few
TGTGCCAGCAGTGAGTTAGTAGCTGGAGGGGAGCAGTTCTTC
CASSELVAGGEQFF
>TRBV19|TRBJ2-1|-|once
TGTGCCAGTAGTAAATGGGGAGGAAAAGGCTCCTACAATGAGCAGTTCTTC
CASSKWGGKGSYNEQFF
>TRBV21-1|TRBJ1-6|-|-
TGTGCCAGCAGCAAGACACCAGGGGGCTCCTATAATTCACCCCTCCACTTT
CASSKTPGGSYNSPLHF